This is a list of T cell receptor beta chains from one sample in a study of human T cells and chemical hapten exposure. TCRdb independently ran MiXCR on the RACE reads; one entry per CDR3 protein. The sample has more than 85,000 distinct CDR3 sequences; 9% to 9.5% are singletons. The starting material was whole blood, obtained in connection with sensitization to the hapten diphenylcyclopropenone (DPC). The receptors were gathered from a woman between 40 and 50 years old with alopecia areata. Some clones in this sample may be carry-over from other donors' samples. The CDR3 runs from the conserved cysteine through the conserved F or W. Fields, in order: V gene, D gene, clone size, J gene, CDR3 DNA, CDR3 protein. The D gene is left open where the match is weak. Part of the rows lack a size; the others show once, few, many or a class for expanded clones.

TRBV7-6	TRBD2	few	TRBJ2-7	TGTGCCAGCAGCCCCGGGACTAGCGGGGGGGCATACGAGCAGTACTTC	CASSPGTSGGAYEQYF
TRBV20-1	.	few	TRBJ2-7	TGCAGTGCTAGAGATGGGCGGGCCTCCTACGAGCAGTACTTC	CSARDGRASYEQYF
TRBV2	.	.	TRBJ2-7	TGTGCCAGCAGTGAAGGACATGGACCGGGTACCTACGAGCAGTACTTC	CASSEGHGPGTYEQYF
TRBV7-9	TRBD2	many	TRBJ2-3	TGTGCCAGCAGCAGCCGGGACTATAGCACAGATACGCAGTATTTT	CASSSRDYSTDTQYF
TRBV29-1	.	many	TRBJ2-1	TGCAGCGTTGACCCGGGGATGCAGTTCTTC	CSVDPGMQFF
TRBV10-3	TRBD2	many	TRBJ2-1	TGTGCCATCAGTGCGGGGGGACTAGCGGGTTACAATGAGCAGTTCTTC	CAISAGGLAGYNEQFF
TRBV19	.	many	TRBJ1-6	TGTGCCAGTAGTTTGGGCGGGAATTCACCCCTCCACTTT	CASSLGGNSPLHF
TRBV7-2	.	many	TRBJ1-4	TGTGCCAGCAGCCTATCGAATCTCGGAACTAATGAAAAACTGTTTTTT	CASSLSNLGTNEKLFF
TRBV5-1	.	many	TRBJ2-7	TGCGCCAGCAGCCGGGGACACCAGGGAGCCTACGAGCAGTACTTC	CASSRGHQGAYEQYF
TRBV4-3	TRBD2	many	TRBJ2-7	TGCGCCAGCAGCCGAGCAGTAGCGGGGGGTTACGAGCAGTACTTC	CASSRAVAGGYEQYF
TRBV29-1	.	few	TRBJ1-3	TGCAGCGTTGTGAGTTTGGGTGGAAACACCATATATTTT	CSVVSLGGNTIYF
TRBV11-3	.	few	TRBJ1-1	TGTGCCAGCAGCTTATCGTCCAGGCTGAACACTGAAGCTTTCTTT	CASSLSSRLNTEAFF
TRBV20-1	TRBD2	once	TRBJ2-1	TGCAGTGCTATAAGCACTAGCGGGTCCCGGGGGGCGCACAATGAGCAGTTCTTC	CSAISTSGSRGAHNEQFF
TRBV19	.	many	TRBJ2-2	TGTGCCAGTAGTAAAGGTCTGGGCGGCGGGGAGCTGTTTTTT	CASSKGLGGGELFF
TRBV16	.	few	TRBJ1-5	TGTGCCAGCAGCCAATCACAGCTCAATCAGCCCCAGCATTTT	CASSQSQLNQPQHF
TRBV6-5	TRBD1	few	TRBJ1-4	TGTGCCAGCAGTTACTCGATGGGGACAGGGGGAGGAAATGAAAAACTGTTTTTT	CASSYSMGTGGGNEKLFF
TRBV3-1	.	.	TRBJ2-5	TGTGCCAGCAGCCAGCGCGACGGTGTTCAAGAGACCCAGTACTTC	CASSQRDGVQETQYF
TRBV6-5	.	.	TRBJ1-4	TGTGCCAGCAGAGTGGGGGTTTTAAATGAAAAACTGTTTTTT	CASRVGVLNEKLFF
TRBV7-2	.	many	TRBJ2-7	TGTGCCAGCAGTTCCTTTGGGGGCTACGAGCAGTACTTC	CASSSFGGYEQYF
TRBV24-1	TRBD1	few	TRBJ2-3	TGTGCCACCAGTGACACTCGATTCGATGACAGGGGGGAAGATACGCAGTATTTT	CATSDTRFDDRGEDTQYF
TRBV27	.	.	TRBJ1-4	TGTGCCAGCAGTGGCCGGGTCCCGCGCGAAAAACTGTTTTTT	CASSGRVPREKLFF
TRBV7-9	.	few	TRBJ2-2	TGTGCCAGCAGCTTAGGAAGCTTGGGCGGGGAGCTGTTTTTT	CASSLGSLGGELFF
TRBV11-2	.	few	TRBJ2-5	TGTGCCAGCAGCTTTAGGACAGTTCAAGAGACCCAGTACTTC	CASSFRTVQETQYF
TRBV27	.	.	TRBJ2-7	TGTGCCAGCCGTGGGACCGACAGAGCCTACGAGCAGTACTTC	CASRGTDRAYEQYF
TRBV29-1	.	few	TRBJ2-7	TGCAGCGTTGAAGATAACACTCGGGAGCAGTACTTC	CSVEDNTREQYF
TRBV10-1	.	many	TRBJ2-7	TGCGCCAGCAGTGCGGGAGAGGGGCTCGAGCAGTACTTC	CASSAGEGLEQYF
TRBV5-1	.	few	TRBJ2-7	TGCGCCAGCAGCCCAGCCGGGAACGGCTACGAGCAGTACTTC	CASSPAGNGYEQYF